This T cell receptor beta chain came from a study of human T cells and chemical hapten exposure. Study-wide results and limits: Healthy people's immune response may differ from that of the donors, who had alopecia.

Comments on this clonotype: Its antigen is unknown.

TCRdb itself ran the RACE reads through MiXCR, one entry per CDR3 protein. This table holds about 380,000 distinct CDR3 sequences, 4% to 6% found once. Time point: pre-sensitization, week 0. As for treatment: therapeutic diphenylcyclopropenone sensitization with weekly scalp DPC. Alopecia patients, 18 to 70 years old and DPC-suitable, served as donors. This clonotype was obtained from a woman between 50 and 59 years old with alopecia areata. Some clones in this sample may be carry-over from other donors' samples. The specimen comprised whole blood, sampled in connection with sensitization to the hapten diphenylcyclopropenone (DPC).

CDR3 sequence reads: CASSHLYGYTF. CDR3 sequence (DNA): TGTGCCAGCAGCCACCTCTATGGCTACACCTTC. The V call is TRBV28, the J call TRBJ1-2, with D unclear. This CDR3 has 11 residues. Germline values: CDR1 MDHEN, CDR2 SYDVKM. Trimming took 6 bases from V and 4 from J, leaving 6 bases between them.